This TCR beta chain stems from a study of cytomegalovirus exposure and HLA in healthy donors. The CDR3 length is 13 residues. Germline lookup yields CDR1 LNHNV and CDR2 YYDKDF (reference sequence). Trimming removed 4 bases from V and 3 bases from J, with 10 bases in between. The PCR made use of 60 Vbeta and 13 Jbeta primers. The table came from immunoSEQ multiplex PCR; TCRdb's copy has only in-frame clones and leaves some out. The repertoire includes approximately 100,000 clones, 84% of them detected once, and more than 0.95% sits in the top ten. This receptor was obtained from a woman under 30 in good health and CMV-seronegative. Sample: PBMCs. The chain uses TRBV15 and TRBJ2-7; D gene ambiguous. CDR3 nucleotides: TGTGCCACCAGCATCCACAATTACTACGAGCAGTACTTC. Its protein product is CATSIHNYYEQYF.